The clone carrying this T cell receptor (beta chain) was counted ten times or more. With TRAV- and TRBV-specific primers, first-strand cDNA was made, covering the alpha and beta chains. TCR amplification ran approximately 20 PCR cycles using constant-region and V-primer adapter primers. In vitro transcription was used to amplify the isolated mRNA. TCRdb recomputed calls from the reads with MiXCR, one row per CDR3 protein. This sample has some 60,000 distinct CDR3 sequences, with roughly 29% found just once. These data come from a study of low-dose radiotherapy and immunotherapy resistance in tumors. Study background: Participants in Cohort 1 were administered 0.5 Gy per fraction at 2-week intervals, to a cumulative dose of 6.5 Gy. The schedule for Cohort 2 used 1 Gy per fraction every two weeks, which added up to 13 Gy over 26 weeks. Intravenous ipilimumab 1 mg/kg every six weeks was given with nivolumab 240 mg every two weeks.

The CDR3 totals 14 residues. V was pared by 3 bases and J by 0 bases, with 9 bases between. Stated time point: before trial treatment. Here the sequenced sample was PBMCs, taken before treatment. This TCR was sampled from a male donor with rectosigmoid adenocarcinoma. The chain couples TRBV12-3 or TRBV12-4 to TRBJ2-7; the D gene is possibly TRBD1 (6 bases). This chain's CDR3 is CASSFGDISYEQYF. CDR3 bases: TGTGCCAGCAGTTTCGGGGACATCTCCTACGAGCAGTACTTC.